The text below deals with one T cell receptor beta chain. Its antigen is unknown. Assay used: immunoSEQ multiplex PCR; TCRdb lists only in-frame clones, some missing. The table lists more than 120,000 clones, under 95% of them singletons. This CDR3 spans 14 amino acids. Germline CDR1 reads SGHRS; CDR2 reads YFSETQ. V was pared by 1 base and J by 1 base, with 8 bases between. The sample is drawn from a study of T cell responses to AZD1222 COVID-19 vaccine. Across the whole study: Whether given at about 4 or about 12 weeks, second doses were pooled. General study points: There were mostly white British donors and more females than males, and clonal diversity was possibly underestimated. Spike-specific TCR breadth and depth went up after people got two AZD1222 doses.

The chain joins TRBV5-1 to TRBJ1-1, with D tentatively TRBD1 (6 bases). Sample: peripheral blood, taken on day 0 of AZD1222 vaccination. The TCR was taken from an adult in good health. The CDR3 reads CASSLQGTNTEAFF. As DNA, the CDR3 is TGCGCCAGCAGCTTGCAGGGGACGAACACTGAAGCTTTCTTT. Full variable domain (rest looked up from reference TRBV5-1 and TRBJ1-1): KAGVTQTPRYLIKTRGQQVTLSCSPISGHRSVSWYQQTPGQGLQFLFEYFSETQRNKGNFPGRFSGRQFSNSRSEMNVSTLELGDSALYLCASSLQGTNTEAFFGQGTRLTVV.